What follows is one TCR beta chain and its context. This clonotype was detected many times. The clone's antigen remains unknown. It has no much larger one-base neighbor in the sample; base qualities were not kept. According to the germline V gene (reference sequence), CDR1 reads SEHNR and CDR2 reads FQNEAQ. Ends trimmed: V by 5 bases, J by 7 bases; bases unmatched to a gene: 14. The CDR3 spans 18 residues, from the cysteine through the phenylalanine. Of the read, only the CDR3 DNA is kept; its 54 bases are in frame from base 1. This sample is drawn from a study of early T cells in non-severe SARS-CoV-2 infection (dated by TCRdb to the early 2020s). Notes on the research overall: Bulk RNA from unsorted whole blood was used for TCR sequencing, so alpha and beta chains could not be paired. Results and caveats for the whole study, not just this receptor: VDJdb matching was skewed toward anti-spike CD8 responses, so virus-specific expansions were likely underestimated and private and CD4 specificities were missed.

A case-control design nested within a healthcare worker cohort in London, UK, was used, with weekly nasopharyngeal swab PCR tests and blood sampling performed. Healthcare workers were recruited during the week of the UK lockdown, between 23 and 31 March 2020, and followed weekly for up to roughly 15 weeks. Library prep was done by 5' RACE. TCRdb names NextSeq 500 as the instrument used. Unique molecular identifiers were attached to individual cDNA molecules in the TCR library protocol so that sequencing error and PCR bias could be corrected. Both TCR alpha and beta chains were sequenced, and tight co-correlation was observed between alpha and beta sequence abundances in each sample. Under the source paper's analysis protocol: Decombinator V4 was used to perform V gene, J gene and CDR3 annotation of TCR sequences. Expanded TCRs were defined as changing significantly between any two time points under a Poisson model with p below 0.0001. Abundances of TCRs were expressed as counts per million after normalisation to the total number of TCRs sequenced in each sample. MAIT TCRs were defined by TRAV1-2 paired with TRAJ12, TRAJ20 or TRAJ33, and iNKT TCRs by TRAV10 paired with TRAJ18. A search of VDJdb, accessed on 1 November 2021, was run for TCRs annotated to CMV, EBV and SARS-CoV-2, with TCRs annotated for multiple antigens excluded. In-frame beta chains were kept once TCRdb had trimmed the public reads at Q25 with fastp and called clones with MiXCR. Each entry is one CDR3 protein sequence, shown with its most common DNA and genes. The V and J calls, along with clone size, are taken from TCRdb and not from the paper's own processing. Within this sample are about 40,000 distinct CDR3 sequences, with 4.5% to 5% of them counted one time only. The top ten constitute around 4.9% of the sample.

The sequenced sample consisted of whole blood. The V and J genes are TRBV7-9 and TRBJ2-1; 13 central nucleotides agree with TRBD2. The clonotype originates from an adult who was a healthcare worker with PCR-confirmed SARS-CoV-2 infection or an uninfected control (not recorded which). The CDR3 here reads CASSPKRRTSGSQNEQFF. The DNA reads TGTGCCAGCAGCCCCAAACGAAGGACTAGCGGGAGTCAGAATGAGCAGTTCTTC.